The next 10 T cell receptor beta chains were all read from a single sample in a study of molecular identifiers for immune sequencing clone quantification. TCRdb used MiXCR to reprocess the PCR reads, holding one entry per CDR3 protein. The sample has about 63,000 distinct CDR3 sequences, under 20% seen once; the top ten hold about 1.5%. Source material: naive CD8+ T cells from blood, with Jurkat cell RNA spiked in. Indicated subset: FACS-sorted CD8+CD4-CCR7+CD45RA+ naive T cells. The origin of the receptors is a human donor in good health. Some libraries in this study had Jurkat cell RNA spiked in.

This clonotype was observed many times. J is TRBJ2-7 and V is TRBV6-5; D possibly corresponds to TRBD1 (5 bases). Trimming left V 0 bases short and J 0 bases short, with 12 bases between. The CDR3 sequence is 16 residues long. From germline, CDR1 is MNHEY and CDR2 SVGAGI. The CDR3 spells CASSYSEGVNSYEQYF. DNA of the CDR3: TGTGCCAGCAGTTACTCGGAAGGGGTGAACTCCTACGAGCAGTACTTC.

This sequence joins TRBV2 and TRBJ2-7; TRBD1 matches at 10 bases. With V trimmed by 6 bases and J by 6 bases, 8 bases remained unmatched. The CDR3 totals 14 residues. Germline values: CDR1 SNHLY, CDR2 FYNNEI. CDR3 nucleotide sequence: TGTGCCAGCAGATGGGACAGGGGAACGGCCGAGCAGTACTTC. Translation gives CASRWDRGTAEQYF.

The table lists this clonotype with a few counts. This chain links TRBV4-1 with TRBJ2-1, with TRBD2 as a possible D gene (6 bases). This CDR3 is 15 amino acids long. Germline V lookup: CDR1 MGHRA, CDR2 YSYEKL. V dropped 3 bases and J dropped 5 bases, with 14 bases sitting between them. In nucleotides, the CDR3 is TGCGCCAGCAGCCAGGGACTCAACAACAACAATGAGCAGTTCTTC. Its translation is CASSQGLNNNNEQFF.

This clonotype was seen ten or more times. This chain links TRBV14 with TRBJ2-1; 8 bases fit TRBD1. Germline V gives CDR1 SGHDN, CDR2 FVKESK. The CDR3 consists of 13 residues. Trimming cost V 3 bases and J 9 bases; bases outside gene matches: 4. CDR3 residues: CASSQDRAGEQFF. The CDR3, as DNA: TGTGCCAGCAGCCAGGACAGGGCTGGTGAGCAGTTCTTC.

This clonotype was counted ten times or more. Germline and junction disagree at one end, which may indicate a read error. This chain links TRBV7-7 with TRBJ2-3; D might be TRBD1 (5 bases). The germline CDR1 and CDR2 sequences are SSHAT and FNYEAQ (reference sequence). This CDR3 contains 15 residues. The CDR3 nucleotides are TGTGCTAGCAGCTTGGGGCAGTTCGGGTCAGATACGCAGTATTTT. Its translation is CASSLGQFGSDTQYF.

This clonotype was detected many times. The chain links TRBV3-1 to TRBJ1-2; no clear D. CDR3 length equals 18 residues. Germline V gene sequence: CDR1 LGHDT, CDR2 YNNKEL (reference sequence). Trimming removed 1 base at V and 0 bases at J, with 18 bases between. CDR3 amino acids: CASSQGTALTLANYGYTF. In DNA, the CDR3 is TGTGCCAGCAGCCAAGGGACGGCCCTTACTTTGGCTAACTATGGCTACACCTTC. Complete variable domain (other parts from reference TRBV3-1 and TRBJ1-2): DTAVSQTPKYLVTQMGNDKSIKCEQNLGHDTMYWYKQDSKKFLKIMFSYNNKELIINETVPNRFSPKSPDKAHLNLHINSLELGDSAVYFCASSQGTALTLANYGYTFGSGTRLTVV.

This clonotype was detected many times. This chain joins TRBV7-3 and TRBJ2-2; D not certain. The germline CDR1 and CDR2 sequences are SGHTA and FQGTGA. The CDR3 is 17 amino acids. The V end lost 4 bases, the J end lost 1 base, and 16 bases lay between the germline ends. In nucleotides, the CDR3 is TGTGCCAGCAGCTCCAGTATACTTGGAATGAACACCGGGGAGCTGTTTTTT. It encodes CASSSSILGMNTGELFF.

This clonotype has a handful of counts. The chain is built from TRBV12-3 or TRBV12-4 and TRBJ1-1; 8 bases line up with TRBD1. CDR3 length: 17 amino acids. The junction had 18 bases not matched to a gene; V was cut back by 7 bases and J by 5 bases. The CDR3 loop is CASNPYPEGQGATEAFF. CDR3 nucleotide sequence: TGTGCCAGCAACCCCTATCCGGAAGGTCAGGGGGCTACTGAAGCTTTCTTT.

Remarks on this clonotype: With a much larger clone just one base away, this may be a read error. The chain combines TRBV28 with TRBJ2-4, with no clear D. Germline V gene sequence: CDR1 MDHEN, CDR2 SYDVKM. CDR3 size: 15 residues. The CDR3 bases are TGTTCCAGCAGTTTATACAGTCCAGGAAAAAACATTCAGTACTTC. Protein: CSSSLYSPGKNIQYF. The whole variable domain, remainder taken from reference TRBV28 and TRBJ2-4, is DVKVTQSSRYLVKRTGEKVFLECVQDMDHENMFWYRQDPGLGLRLIYFSYDVKMKEKGDIPEGYSVSREKKERFSLILESASTNQTSMYLCSSSLYSPGKNIQYFGAGTRLSVL.

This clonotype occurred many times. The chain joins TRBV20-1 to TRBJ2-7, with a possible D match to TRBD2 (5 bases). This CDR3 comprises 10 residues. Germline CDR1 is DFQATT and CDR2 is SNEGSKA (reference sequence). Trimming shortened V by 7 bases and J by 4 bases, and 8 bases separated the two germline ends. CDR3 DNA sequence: TGCAGTGTAAGAGGGTACGAGCAGTACTTC. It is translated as CSVRGYEQYF.